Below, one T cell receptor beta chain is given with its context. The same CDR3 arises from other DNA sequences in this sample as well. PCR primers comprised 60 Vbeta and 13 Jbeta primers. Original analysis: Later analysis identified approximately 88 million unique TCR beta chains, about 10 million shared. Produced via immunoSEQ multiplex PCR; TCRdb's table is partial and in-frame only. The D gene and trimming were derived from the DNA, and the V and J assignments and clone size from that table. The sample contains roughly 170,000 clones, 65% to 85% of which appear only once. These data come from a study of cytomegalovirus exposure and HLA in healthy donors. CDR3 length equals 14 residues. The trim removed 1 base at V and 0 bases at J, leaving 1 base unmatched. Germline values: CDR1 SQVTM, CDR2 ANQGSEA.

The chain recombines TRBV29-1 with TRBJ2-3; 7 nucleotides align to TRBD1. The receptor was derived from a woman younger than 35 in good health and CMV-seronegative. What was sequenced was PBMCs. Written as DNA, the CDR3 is TGCAGCGTTGAAGGACAGGGAAGCACAGATACGCAGTATTTT. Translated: CSVEGQGSTDTQYF.